The text below deals with one TCR beta chain. Its target is unknown. These data are taken from a study of cytomegalovirus exposure and HLA in healthy donors. On the study more broadly: Among the 350 to 400 donors who were genotyped, about 80% fell in the genetic ancestry cluster that is associated with self-reported Caucasian donors. Findings and limits, study-wide: Per a prior analysis, the majority of TCR beta V segments were productive roughly 87% or roughly 30% of the time. Associated with cytomegalovirus, according to the listing, were 150 to 200 TCR beta chains.

60 Vbeta and 13 Jbeta primers were used in PCR. Assay: immunoSEQ multiplex PCR; the TCRdb copy retains only in-frame clones and omits some. Of 120,000 or so clones in the sample, approximately 17% were seen once. This TCR came from a female donor in good health and CMV-seropositive. The specimen was PBMCs.

The CDR3, as DNA: TGTGCCAGCAGTCGTACTGGTTACACTGAAGCTTTCTTT. Residues: CASSRTGYTEAFF. The rearrangement uses TRBV6-5 and TRBJ1-1; D gene unclear. The CDR3 length is 13 residues. Per the germline V gene, CDR1 is MNHEY and CDR2 is SVGAGI. Trimming took off 5 bases at V and 3 bases at J, with 10 bases between the two ends.